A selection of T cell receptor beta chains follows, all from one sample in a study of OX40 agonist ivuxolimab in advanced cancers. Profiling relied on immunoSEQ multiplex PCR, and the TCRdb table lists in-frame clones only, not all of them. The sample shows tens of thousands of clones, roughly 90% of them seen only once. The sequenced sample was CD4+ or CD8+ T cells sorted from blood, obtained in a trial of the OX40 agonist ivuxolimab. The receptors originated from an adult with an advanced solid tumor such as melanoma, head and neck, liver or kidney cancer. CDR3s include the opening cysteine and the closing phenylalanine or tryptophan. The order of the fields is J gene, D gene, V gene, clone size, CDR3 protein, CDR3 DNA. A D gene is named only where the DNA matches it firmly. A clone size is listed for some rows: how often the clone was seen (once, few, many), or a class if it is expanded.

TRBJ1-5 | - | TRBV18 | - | CASCRDSNQPQHF | TGTGCCAGCTGCCGGGACAGCAATCAGCCCCAGCATTTT
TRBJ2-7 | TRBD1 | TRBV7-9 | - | CASSPGQGDYEQYF | TGTGCCAGCAGCCCGGGACAGGGGGACTACGAGCAGTACTTC
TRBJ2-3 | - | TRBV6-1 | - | CASSEGVQGRDTQYF | TGTGCCAGCAGTGAAGGGGTACAGGGAAGAGATACGCAGTATTTT
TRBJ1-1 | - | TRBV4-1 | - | CASSQLRNTEAFF | TGCGCCAGCAGCCAACTGAGGAACACTGAAGCTTTCTTT
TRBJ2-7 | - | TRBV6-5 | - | CASSYSNAGAEQYF | TGTGCCAGCAGTTACTCGAACGCGGGGGCCGAGCAGTACTTC
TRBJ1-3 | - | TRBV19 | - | CASSISELAGNTIYF | TGTGCCAGTAGTATAAGCGAATTGGCCGGAAACACCATATATTTT
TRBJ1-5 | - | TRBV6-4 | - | CASSAEGNQPQHF | TGTGCCAGCAGCGCCGAGGGGAATCAGCCCCAGCATTTT
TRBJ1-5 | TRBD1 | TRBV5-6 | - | CASSSGQYNQPQHF | TGTGCCAGCAGCTCGGGACAGTACAATCAGCCCCAGCATTTT
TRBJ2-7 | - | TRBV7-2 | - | CASSPGTRTYEQYF | TGTGCCAGCAGTCCCGGGACTCGAACCTACGAGCAGTACTTC
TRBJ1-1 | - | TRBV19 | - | CASSDLVGKYAFF | TGTGCCAGTAGTGATTTAGTCGGGAAGTATGCTTTCTTT
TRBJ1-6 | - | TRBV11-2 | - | CASSFYQGSPLHF | TGTGCCAGCAGCTTCTACCAGGGTTCACCCCTCCACTTT
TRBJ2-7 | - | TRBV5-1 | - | CASSLGGNREYEQYF | TGCGCCAGCAGCTTGGGGGGTAACAGGGAGTACGAGCAGTACTTC
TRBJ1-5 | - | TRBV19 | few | CASRVRVREQPQHF | TGTGCCAGTAGGGTCAGGGTTCGGGAACAGCCCCAGCATTTT
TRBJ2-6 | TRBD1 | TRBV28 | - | CASSPTRTGGQSGANVLTF | TGTGCCAGCAGCCCAACCCGGACAGGGGGCCAGTCTGGGGCCAACGTCCTGACTTTC
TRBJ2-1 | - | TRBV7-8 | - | CASSLVPVTPGHEQFF | TGTGCCAGCAGCTTAGTCCCGGTGACTCCTGGCCATGAGCAGTTCTTC
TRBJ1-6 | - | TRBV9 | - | CASSGTSTSPLHF | TGTGCCAGCTCCGGGACAAGCACTTCACCCCTCCACTTT
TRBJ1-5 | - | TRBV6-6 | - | CASSVLPQTNQPQHF | TGTGCCAGCAGTGTACTACCCCAGACCAATCAGCCCCAGCATTTT
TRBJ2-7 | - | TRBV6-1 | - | CASSPPRNYEQYF | TGTGCCAGTTCACCACCGCGAAACTACGAGCAGTACTTC
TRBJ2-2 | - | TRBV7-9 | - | CASSLLGVRNTGELFF | TGTGCCAGCAGCTTATTAGGGGTCAGGAACACCGGGGAGCTGTTTTTT
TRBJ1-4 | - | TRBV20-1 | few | CSARPYEKLFF | TGCAGTGCTAGACCGTATGAAAAACTGTTTTTT
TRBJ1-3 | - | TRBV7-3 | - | CASSLMGTAFSGNTIYF | TGTGCCAGCAGCTTAATGGGGACCGCCTTCTCTGGAAACACCATATATTTT
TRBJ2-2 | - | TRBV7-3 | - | CASSPRPNTGELFF | TGTGCCAGCAGCCCACGACCGAACACCGGGGAGCTGTTTTTT
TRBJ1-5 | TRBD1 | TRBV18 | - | CASSSTGGNQPQHF | TGTGCCAGCTCATCGACAGGGGGTAATCAGCCCCAGCATTTT
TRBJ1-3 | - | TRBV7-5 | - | CVRSLAGQIVNLTGNTIYF | TGTGTCAGAAGCCTTGCGGGACAGATAGTCAATCTTACTGGAAACACCATATATTTT
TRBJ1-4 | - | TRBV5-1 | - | CATRRATNEKLFF | TGCGCCACCCGAAGGGCAACTAATGAAAAACTGTTTTTT
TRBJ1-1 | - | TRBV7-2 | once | CASSPRGGRIEAFF | TGTGCCAGCAGCCCAAGGGGGGGGCGGATTGAAGCTTTCTTT
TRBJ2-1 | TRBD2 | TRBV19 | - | CASSPGLVSSYNEQFF | TGTGCCAGTAGTCCGGGACTAGTCAGCTCCTACAATGAGCAGTTCTTC
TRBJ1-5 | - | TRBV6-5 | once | CASSYENTGYQPQHF | TGTGCCAGCAGTTACGAGAATACAGGGTACCAGCCCCAGCATTTT
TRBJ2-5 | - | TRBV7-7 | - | CASSPGVRETQYF | TGTGCCAGCAGTCCAGGGGTCAGGGAGACCCAGTACTTC
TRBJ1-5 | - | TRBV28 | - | CASSPGGGNNNQPQHF | TGTGCCAGCAGTCCCGGCGGGGGGAATAACAATCAGCCCCAGCATTTT
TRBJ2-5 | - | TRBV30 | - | CAWKIIMETQYF | TGTGCCTGGAAAATCATCATGGAGACCCAGTACTTC
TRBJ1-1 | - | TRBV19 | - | CASSRGTNTEAFF | TGTGCCAGTAGTCGGGGAACAAACACTGAAGCTTTCTTT
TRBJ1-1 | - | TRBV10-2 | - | CASSDKAEQVLIPKRAEAFF | TGCGCCAGCAGTGATAAGGCAGAACAGGTTCTAATTCCCAAACGCGCTGAAGCTTTCTTT
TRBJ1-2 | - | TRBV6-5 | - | CASSIGQFNYGYTF | TGTGCCAGCTCGATTGGACAGTTCAACTATGGCTACACCTTC
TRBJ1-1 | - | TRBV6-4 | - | CASSAGTEAFF | TGTGCCAGCAGTGCGGGCACTGAAGCTTTCTTT
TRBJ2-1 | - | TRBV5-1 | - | CASSLDPSTYNEQFF | TGCGCCAGCAGTTTAGACCCTTCGACCTACAATGAGCAGTTCTTC
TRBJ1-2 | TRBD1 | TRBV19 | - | CASSPARTGNAHGYTF | TGTGCCAGTAGCCCGGCCCGGACAGGGAACGCACATGGCTACACCTTC
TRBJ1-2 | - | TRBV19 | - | CASSRAGQYGYTF | TGTGCCAGTAGTAGGGCCGGACAGTATGGCTACACCTTC
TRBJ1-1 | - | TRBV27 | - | CASSSLNRAEAFF | TGTGCCAGCAGTTCACTAAACAGGGCTGAAGCTTTCTTT
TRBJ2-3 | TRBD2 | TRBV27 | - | CASSLIAGGPDTQYF | TGTGCCAGCAGTTTGATAGCGGGAGGGCCAGATACGCAGTATTTT
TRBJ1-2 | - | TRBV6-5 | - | CASSRTAANYGYTF | TGTGCCAGCAGCCGGACAGCCGCGAACTATGGCTACACCTTT
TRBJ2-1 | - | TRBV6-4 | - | CASSAGGESFNEQFF | TGTGCCAGCAGTGCCGGCGGGGAGTCCTTCAATGAGCAGTTCTTC
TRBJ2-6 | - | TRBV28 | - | CASSLPSSGANVLTF | TGTGCCAGCAGTTTGCCCAGCTCTGGGGCCAACGTCCTGACTTTC
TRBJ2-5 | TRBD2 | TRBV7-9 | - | CASSSGLAGRETQYF | TGTGCCAGCAGCTCGGGACTAGCGGGAAGGGAGACCCAGTACTTC
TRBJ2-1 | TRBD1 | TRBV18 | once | CASSPSGTGGGNEQFF | TGTGCCAGCTCACCTTCCGGGACAGGGGGGGGCAATGAGCAGTTCTTC
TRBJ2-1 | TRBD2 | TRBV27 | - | CASSGGLAGGTLNEQFF | TGTGCCAGCAGTGGGGGACTAGCGGGGGGAACGCTCAATGAGCAGTTCTTC
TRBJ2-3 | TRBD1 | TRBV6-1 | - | CASSRTGRTDTQYF | TGTGCCAGCAGTCGGACAGGGCGCACAGATACGCAGTATTTT
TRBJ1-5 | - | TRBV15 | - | CATSRDGGANQPQHF | TGTGCCACCAGCAGAGATGGGGGGGCAAATCAGCCCCAGCATTTT
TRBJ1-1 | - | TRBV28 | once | CASSLREPADF | TGTGCCAGCAGTTTAAGAGAACCTGCGGACTTT
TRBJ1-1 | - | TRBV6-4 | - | CASSDSNRNTEAFF | TGTGCCAGCAGTGACTCGAACAGGAACACTGAAGCTTTCTTT
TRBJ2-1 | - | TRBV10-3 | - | CAIHTSLTGFGEQFF | TGTGCCATCCATACTTCCCTGACCGGATTCGGAGAGCAGTTCTTC
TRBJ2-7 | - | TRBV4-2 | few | CASSQEGGATYEQYF | TGTGCCAGCAGCCAAGAGGGGGGAGCTACCTACGAGCAGTACTTC
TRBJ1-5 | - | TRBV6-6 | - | CASRRGANVNQPQHF | TGTGCCAGCAGGCGGGGGGCAAATGTCAATCAGCCCCAGCATTTT
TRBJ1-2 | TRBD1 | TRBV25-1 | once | CASSAQTGGGTEYGYTF | TGTGCCAGCAGTGCACAAACAGGGGGCGGGACGGAGTATGGCTACACCTTC